The source of this T cell receptor (beta chain) is a study of blood T cells in healthy people across ages. Alongside a J-beta primer mix, a sample-barcoded 5' primer served in a second PCR lasting about 7 to 11 cycles. A single record per CDR3 protein comes from TCRdb applying MiXCR to the 5' RACE reads. This sample yields approximately 1,000,000 distinct CDR3 sequences, of which 35% to 40% are seen a single time; about an eighth belongs to the top ten. Findings of the study overall: There were more naive CD4+ cells and higher diversity in long-lived donors than in aged donors. With age, beta diversity per million T cells declined roughly linearly, significantly by 40. The diversity estimates, figures obtained from one million T cells, were considered underestimates.

This clonotype occurred a few times. Its antigen is unidentified. The individuals who served as donors were healthy Caucasians living in Russia, aged roughly 6 to 100. Germline CDR1 is DFQATT and CDR2 is SNEGSKA (reference sequence). Trimming cost V 5 bases and J 4 bases, with 20 bases left between them. The CDR3 sequence is 16 residues long. Material for sequencing was blood. This chain links TRBV20-1 with TRBJ1-4, with a tentative D call TRBD1 (5 bases). The receptor's source is a man younger than 35 in good health. CDR3 residues: CSALSPGRWGNEKLFF. Here the CDR3 DNA reads TGCAGTGCTCTTTCACCGGGACGGTGGGGTAATGAAAAACTGTTTTTT.